This T cell receptor beta chain was recorded in a study of OX40 agonist ivuxolimab in advanced cancers. As for the study more broadly: Ivuxolimab was a fully human IgG2 agonistic monoclonal antibody targeting the costimulatory receptor OX40 (CD134). The paper describes the monotherapy dose-escalation part (N of about 52 patients) of the phase I trial of ivuxolimab. The purpose of peripheral TCRbeta sequencing was to test whether ivuxolimab changed TCR sequence diversity and led to clonal T-cell expansion. A male proportion of nearly 85% and a mean age of approximately 58 years, ranging from roughly 23 to 79, were recorded for the dose-escalation cohort. Patients were allowed to have had prior anti-PD-1, anti-PD-L1 or anti-CTLA-4 therapy, and approximately 41% of the dose-escalation patients had previously received checkpoint inhibitors. Intravenous ivuxolimab was administered to patients every 2 weeks at six dose levels: 0.01, 0.1, 0.3, 1.5, 3 and 10 mg/kg. Partial responses occurred in three dose-escalation patients, of whom one had hepatocellular carcinoma and two had cutaneous melanoma. Among the approximately 50 dose-escalation patients, around 20 had hepatocellular carcinoma, around 15 melanoma, 9 renal cell carcinoma and 9 head and neck cancer.

Concerning this clone itself: Its antigen is not yet known. One base away there is no much larger clone; base qualities are not given.

Genomic DNA was isolated from the sorted cells so that the TCRbeta CDR3 region could be sequenced. The immunoSEQ Assay was used for sequencing of TCRbeta CDR3 regions. Not all clones reach the TCRdb copy of this immuneACCESS table, which keeps in-frame sequences only. Checked studies attribute under half of the gap to unresolved V genes and leave the rest unexplained. This sample holds around 60,000 clones; roughly 90% were observed only once. The ten top clones hold 15% to 20% of the sample. Patients with a history of autoimmune disease or receiving systemic immunosuppression were excluded from the trial. In every dose cohort, peripheral blood was drawn for TCR sequencing at baseline, cycle 4 day 1, and cycle 7 day 1. The samples were drawn from a first-in-human, open-label, multicenter phase I dose-escalation trial of ivuxolimab. Adults with locally advanced or metastatic head and neck squamous cell, hepatocellular, melanoma or renal cell carcinoma were enrolled in the trial. CD4+ and CD8+ T cells were sorted separately from peripheral blood before TCR sequencing.

Study-wide conclusions, independent of this receptor: Antigen specificity was not determined for the clonally expanded peripheral T cells. In partial responders in the 0.1-3.0 mg/kg groups, normalized peripheral clonal expansion was found to be among the lowest, especially among CD8+ T cells. After ivuxolimab, expanded clones were on average more numerous among CD8+ T cells than among CD4+ T cells. Low levels of normalized T-cell clonal expansion were also seen in some patients who did not respond. Clonal expansion of both CD4+ and CD8+ blood T cells was observed from baseline to week 6 at doses 0.1 to 3.0 mg/kg.

The clonotype was recovered from an adult with an advanced solid tumor such as melanoma, head and neck, liver or kidney cancer. The sample in question was CD4+ or CD8+ T cells sorted from blood, obtained in a trial of the OX40 agonist ivuxolimab.

This receptor has the CDR3 CASSLDWGSEQYF. DNA sequence: TGTGCCAGCAGCCTTGATTGGGGCTCCGAGCAGTACTTC. The chain was built from TRBV7-2 and TRBJ2-7; the D region possibly corresponds to TRBD1 (5 bases align). Reading the germline V gene gives CDR1 SGHTA and CDR2 FQGNSA. The CDR3 spans 13 residues, from the cysteine through the phenylalanine. This entry keeps only the CDR3 DNA: 39 bases, framed from base 1. A distance of 14 bases separates the germline ends of V and J, which lose 5 bases and 6 bases respectively.